One sample yielded the 26 T cell receptor beta chains listed below, sequenced in a study of T cell repertoires in cytomegalovirus infection (dated by TCRdb to between 2018 and 2020). The data were produced on an Illumina HiSeq 1500. TCRdb handled the public reads itself, with Q25 trimming in fastp and clone calling in MiXCR, and kept productive beta chains. A single entry per CDR3 protein holds the most common genes and DNA from its merged rows. For this sample there are 170,000 or so distinct CDR3 sequences; over 13% appear just once. Of the sample, more than 20% is held by the ten largest clones. Sequences were obtained from PBMCs. These receptors came from a human donor in good health (CMV status not recorded). Some clones in this sample may be carry-over from other donors' samples.

The chain uses TRBV29-1 and TRBJ1-1; 7 positions agree with TRBD1. CDR3 length equals 12 residues. With V trimmed by 6 bases and J by 3 bases, 4 bases remained unmatched. Germline V gene data show CDR1 as SQVTM and CDR2 as ANQGSEA. The CDR3 reads CSVGDSYTEAFF. The CDR3 DNA is TGCAGCGTGGGGGACAGCTACACTGAAGCTTTCTTT.

The rearrangement uses TRBV19 and TRBJ1-1, with D perhaps TRBD1 (6 bases). This CDR3 has 14 amino acids. Trimming took off 4 bases at V and 6 bases at J, with 15 bases between the two ends. Germline CDR1 and CDR2: LNHDA and SQIVND (reference sequence). CDR3 region: CASSTAGALPEAFF. The CDR3 DNA is TGTGCCAGTAGTACCGCGGGGGCGCTGCCTGAAGCTTTCTTT.

This clonotype was detected only a few times. The J gene is TRBJ2-1, the V gene TRBV28; TRBD2 aligns across 14 bases. The J segment lost 1 base and the V segment lost 3 bases, leaving 5 bases of the junction unmatched. Germline V gene lookup returns CDR1 MDHEN and CDR2 SYDVKM. CDR3 length: 18 residues. DNA of the CDR3: TGTGCCAGCAGTTTCCCGGGACTAGCGGGAGCGTCCTACAATGAGCAGTTCTTC. Its protein product is CASSFPGLAGASYNEQFF.

Many counts were recorded for this clonotype. V usage is TRBV6-6 and J usage is TRBJ2-5, with 9 bases identical to TRBD2. With V trimmed by 1 base and J by 1 base, 13 bases remained unmatched. This CDR3 is 19 amino acids long. The germline gives CDR1 MNHNY, CDR2 SVGAGI (reference sequence). CDR3 sequence (DNA): TGTGCCAGCAGTTACTTCCTCCTCGGGCGGGGGGGCCCCCAAGAGACCCAGTACTTC. This sequence encodes CASSYFLLGRGGPQETQYF.

This clonotype was counted only a few times. The V gene is TRBV29-1, the J gene TRBJ2-1; TRBD1 is a possible D gene (6 bases). CDR3 size: 14 residues. From germline, CDR1 is SQVTM and CDR2 ANQGSEA. The V gene lost 4 bases and the J gene lost 7 bases, with 17 bases spanning the gap. CDR3 DNA: TGCAGCGTTGGGCTCGCAGGGGCAGAAAATGAGCAGTTCTTC. As protein: CSVGLAGAENEQFF.

This rearrangement joins TRBV2 to TRBJ1-1; D is ambiguous. The CDR3 totals 10 residues. Germline CDR1 is SNHLY and CDR2 is FYNNEI. V lost 6 bases to trimming and J lost 11 bases, with 10 bases between them. CDR3 sequence: CASRCSWAFF. In DNA form, the CDR3 reads TGTGCCAGCAGGTGTTCGTGGGCTTTCTTT.

V and J are TRBV20-1 and TRBJ2-1; TRBD2 agrees at 8 bases. V shed 2 bases and J 5 bases; nucleotides not matched to a gene: 14. This CDR3 comprises 17 residues. Looked up from germline, CDR1 is DFQATT and CDR2 is SNEGSKA (reference sequence). CDR3 nucleotide sequence: TGCAGTGCTAGATCCACCGGGAGGGCTGGCAGAAACAATGAGCAGTTCTTC. Encoded protein: CSARSTGRAGRNNEQFF.

This clonotype was recorded at least ten times. This sequence joins TRBV11-1 and TRBJ2-1, with 10 bases that match TRBD2. With V trimmed by 4 bases and J by 2 bases, 8 bases remained unmatched. The CDR3 runs to 17 residues. The V gene's germline CDR1 is SGHAT and CDR2 FQDESV (reference sequence). Here the CDR3 reads CASSYSRLAGTYNEQFF. Written as DNA, the CDR3 is TGTGCCAGCAGCTATTCCCGACTAGCGGGCACCTACAATGAGCAGTTCTTC.

This clonotype was recorded many times. The chain combines TRBV6-2 or TRBV6-3 with TRBJ2-1; D call uncertain. The CDR3 has 14 residues. The ends were cut back, 7 bases at V and 0 bases at J, with 10 bases in the middle. The germline V gene has CDR1 MNHEY and CDR2 SVGEGT. Here the CDR3 reads CASISGSSYNEQFF. CDR3 bases: TGTGCCAGCATCTCCGGGTCCTCCTACAATGAGCAGTTCTTC.

This clonotype was seen ten or more times. The chain couples TRBV6-5 to TRBJ2-2, with 11 bases fitting TRBD2. Germline assignment: CDR1 MNHEY and CDR2 SVGAGI. J gave up 7 bases and V 0 bases, and 7 bases lay outside the gene matches. The length of the CDR3 is 17 residues. CDR3 in amino acids: CASSYSKTSGRIGELFF. The CDR3 nucleotides are TGTGCCAGCAGTTACTCGAAAACTAGCGGGAGAATCGGGGAGCTGTTTTTT.

The CDR3 nucleotides are TGTGCCATCAGTATCGGCGCCACTAGCGGAGGGCCCTACAATGAGCAGTTCTTC. It encodes CAISIGATSGGPYNEQFF. V usage is TRBV10-3 and J usage is TRBJ2-1, with 8 bases aligning to TRBD2. The CDR3 loop spans 18 amino acids. Germline CDR1 ENHRY, CDR2 SYGVKD. V dropped 5 bases and J dropped 2; count of bases not matched to a gene: 14.

This clonotype was counted at least ten times. V and J are TRBV7-2 and TRBJ2-1; 12 bases match TRBD2. V lost 6 bases to trimming and J lost 10 bases; unmatched junction nucleotides: 10. This CDR3 comprises 15 residues. CDR1 and CDR2 (germline): SGHTA, FQGNSA. Written as DNA, the CDR3 is TGTGCCAGCAGGACCGGGACTAGCGGGTTTAAAGAGCAGTTCTTC. Its protein product is CASRTGTSGFKEQFF.

The J gene is TRBJ2-7, the V gene TRBV6-5, with D perhaps TRBD2 (6 bases). The germline gives CDR1 MNHEY, CDR2 SVGAGI. Trimming pared 0 bases from V and 0 bases from J, leaving 15 bases between. The CDR3 totals 17 residues. CDR3 DNA sequence: TGTGCCAGCAGTTACTCGCTACAGCCCGGGAGCTCCTACGAGCAGTACTTC. Translating gives CASSYSLQPGSSYEQYF.

In the case of this clonotype: This may come from a read error, since a much larger clone is one base off. V and J are TRBV6-2 or TRBV6-3 and TRBJ2-7; D is uncertain. V lost 6 bases and J 0 bases, leaving 6 bases between the germline ends. The CDR3 runs to 12 residues. Germline V CDR1 and CDR2: MNHEY, SVGEGT. The CDR3 DNA sequence: TGTGCCAGCAGCTTTAGCTCCTACGAGCAGTACTTC. Translating gives CASSFSSYEQYF.

The chain carries TRBV28 and TRBJ2-2; D is unclear. This CDR3 has 14 residues. V was clipped by 6 bases and J by 3 bases, with 11 bases between them. From germline, CDR1 is MDHEN and CDR2 SYDVKM. In DNA, the CDR3 is TGTGCCAGCAGAACCCCCGCGGACACCGGGGAGCTGTTTTTT. This codes for CASRTPADTGELFF.

This chain connects TRBV29-1 to TRBJ2-1; 11 bases match TRBD1. Germline lookup yields CDR1 SQVTM and CDR2 ANQGSEA. The CDR3 spans 17 residues. Unmatched junction bases numbered 6, after V lost 2 bases and J lost 0 bases. CDR3 sequence: CSVERTGGFSSYNEQFF. Here the CDR3 DNA reads TGCAGCGTTGAACGGACAGGGGGCTTCAGCTCCTACAATGAGCAGTTCTTC.

This clonotype occurred many times. The chain combines TRBV12-3 or TRBV12-4 with TRBJ1-2; no definite D call. V lost 5 bases and J 5 bases, leaving 12 bases between the germline ends. The CDR3 covers 13 residues. As DNA, the CDR3 is TGTGCCAGCAGTGTGGACGCGAGTTATGGCTACACCTTC. Translation: CASSVDASYGYTF.

This clonotype was found many times. The V and J genes are TRBV28 and TRBJ2-7, with D maybe TRBD2 (6 bases). Germline lookup yields CDR1 MDHEN and CDR2 SYDVKM. The CDR3 is made up of 13 amino acids. V shed 6 bases and J shed 0 bases, with 9 bases lying between them. CDR3 sequence reads: CASRKTSSYEQYF. CDR3 in DNA: TGTGCCAGCAGGAAGACTAGCTCCTACGAGCAGTACTTC.

This clonotype was detected many times. V usage is TRBV7-3 and J usage is TRBJ1-1; D is ambiguous. Germline CDR1 is SGHTA and CDR2 is FQGTGA. The CDR3 spans 13 residues. Trimming took 5 bases from V and 1 from J, leaving 8 bases between them. CDR3 amino acids: CASSTQKNTEAFF. CDR3 DNA: TGTGCCAGCAGCACACAGAAGAACACTGAAGCTTTCTTT.

CDR3 nucleotide sequence: TGTGCCAGCAGTGAACGCCCTTCTAGAGATACGCAGTATTTT. Its translation: CASSERPSRDTQYF. The chain carries TRBV6-1 and TRBJ2-3; the D is unclear. Germline CDR1 reads MNHNS; CDR2 reads SASEGT. The CDR3 contains 14 residues. Deletions cut 2 bases from V and 5 bases from J, with 11 bases between.

This clonotype has at least ten counts. The chain uses TRBV12-3 or TRBV12-4 and TRBJ1-2, with D possibly being TRBD1 (5 bases). The ends were cut back, 3 bases at V and 5 bases at J, with 10 bases in the middle. There are 13 residues in the CDR3. The CDR3 DNA follows: TGTGCCAGCAGTTTGGGGGGGGTATATGGCTACACCTTC. It encodes CASSLGGVYGYTF.

This clonotype has ten or more counts. The rearrangement links TRBV28 to TRBJ1-6; 7 bases are a match to TRBD1. The germline CDR1 and CDR2 sequences are MDHEN and SYDVKM. The junction had 9 bases not matched to a gene; V was cut back by 3 bases and J by 10 bases. This CDR3 has 15 residues. The CDR3 nucleotides are TGTGCCAGCAGTTTCCCGACAGGGAGAAAATCACCCCTCCACTTT. Translated: CASSFPTGRKSPLHF. Complete variable domain (other parts from reference TRBV28 and TRBJ1-6): DVKVTQSSRYLVKRTGEKVFLECVQDMDHENMFWYRQDPGLGLRLIYFSYDVKMKEKGDIPEGYSVSREKKERFSLILESASTNQTSMYLCASSFPTGRKSPLHFGNGTRLTVT.

This chain uses TRBV19 with TRBJ2-4; D not certain. V was shortened by 6 bases and J by 11 bases, with 17 bases between the two germline ends. The CDR3 consists of 13 residues. CDR1 is LNHDA, CDR2 SQIVND, per germline (reference sequence). CDR3 DNA: TGTGCCAGTAGCCTTACTATGAAAACCTTTCAGTACTTC. The encoded protein is CASSLTMKTFQYF.

This clonotype came up many times. This chain uses TRBV5-8 with TRBJ2-3, with TRBD1 identical over 12 bases. The ends lost 4 bases at V and 6 bases at J; junction bases unmatched: 6. Germline CDR1 and CDR2: SGHTS and YDEGEE. The CDR3 is made up of 15 amino acids. In DNA, the CDR3 is TGTGCCAGCAGCGTGGGACAGGGGGCGTGGGATACGCAGTATTTT. Amino acid sequence: CASSVGQGAWDTQYF.

The rearrangement uses TRBV18 and TRBJ2-3; D is undetermined. V lost 5 bases, J lost 0 bases, and 15 bases lay in between. This CDR3 spans 16 amino acids. The germline gives CDR1 KGHSH, CDR2 LQKENI. The CDR3 region is CASSNQNVPSTDTQYF. In DNA form, the CDR3 reads TGTGCCAGCTCAAACCAGAATGTTCCTAGCACAGATACGCAGTATTTT.

This clonotype appeared a few times. The genes are TRBV7-9 and TRBJ2-7; D is undetermined. The CDR3 extends over 17 amino acids. Germline CDR1 is SEHNR and CDR2 is FQNEAQ (reference sequence). Deletions cut 2 bases from V and 7 bases from J, with 24 bases between. The CDR3 spells CASSLSRSKDPPREQYF. CDR3 DNA sequence: TGTGCCAGCAGCTTATCAAGATCCAAGGACCCCCCTAGAGAGCAGTACTTC.